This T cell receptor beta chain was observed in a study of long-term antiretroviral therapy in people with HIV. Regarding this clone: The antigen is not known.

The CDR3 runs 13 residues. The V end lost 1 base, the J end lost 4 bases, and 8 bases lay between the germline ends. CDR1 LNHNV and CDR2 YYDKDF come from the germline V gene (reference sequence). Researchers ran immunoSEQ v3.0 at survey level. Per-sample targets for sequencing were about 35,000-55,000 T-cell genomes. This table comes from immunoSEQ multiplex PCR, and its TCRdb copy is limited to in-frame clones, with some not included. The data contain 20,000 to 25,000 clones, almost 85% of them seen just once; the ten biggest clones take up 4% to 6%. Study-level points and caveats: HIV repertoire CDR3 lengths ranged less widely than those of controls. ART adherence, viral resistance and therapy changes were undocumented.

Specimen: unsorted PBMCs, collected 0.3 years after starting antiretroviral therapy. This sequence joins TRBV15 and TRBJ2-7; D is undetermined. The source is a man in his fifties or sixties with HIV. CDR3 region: CATSRVVGYEQYF. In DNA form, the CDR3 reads TGTGCCACCAGCAGAGTGGTGGGGTACGAGCAGTACTTC.